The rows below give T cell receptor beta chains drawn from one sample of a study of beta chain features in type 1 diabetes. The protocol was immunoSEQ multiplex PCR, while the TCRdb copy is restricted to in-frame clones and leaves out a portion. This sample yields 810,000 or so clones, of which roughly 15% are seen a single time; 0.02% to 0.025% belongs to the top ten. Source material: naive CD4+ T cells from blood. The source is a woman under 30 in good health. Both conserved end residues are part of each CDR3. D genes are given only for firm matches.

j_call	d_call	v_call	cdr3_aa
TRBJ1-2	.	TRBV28	CASSSHTGKSYGYTF
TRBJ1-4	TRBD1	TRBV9	CASSVTGQGTGGEKLFF
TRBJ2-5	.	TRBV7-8	CASSPTRFPGTQYF
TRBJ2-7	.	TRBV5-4	CASRLQGTYEQYF
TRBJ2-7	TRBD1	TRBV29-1	CSVVSLRDRVAYEQYF
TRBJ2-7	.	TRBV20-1	CSAKTSYEQYF
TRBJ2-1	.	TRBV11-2	CASKPFWGADEQFF
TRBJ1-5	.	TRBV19	CASSNGQHSNQPQHF
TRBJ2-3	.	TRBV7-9	CASSLDGRADTQYF
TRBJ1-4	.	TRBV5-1	CASSLTTTREKLFF
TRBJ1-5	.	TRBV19	CASSNGGWSNQPQHF
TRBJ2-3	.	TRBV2	CASGERASTDTQYF
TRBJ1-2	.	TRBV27	CASGGAEANYGYTF
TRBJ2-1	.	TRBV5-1	CASSPDPTYNEQFF
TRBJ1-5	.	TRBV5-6	CASSLRRNQPQHF
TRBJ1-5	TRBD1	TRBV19	CASSIGQGARQPQHF
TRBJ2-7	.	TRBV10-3	CATRAQAGLYEQYF
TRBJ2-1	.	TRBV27	CASMGPASREQFF
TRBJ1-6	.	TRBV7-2	CASSPGQGESPLHF
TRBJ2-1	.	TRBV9	CASSVAGHPRYNEQFF
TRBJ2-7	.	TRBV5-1	CASSPDWGSSYEQYF
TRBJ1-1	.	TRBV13	CASSLVRRTNEAFF
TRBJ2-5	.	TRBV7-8	CASSFTDQETQYF
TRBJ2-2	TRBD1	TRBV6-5	CASSYSTTGTGGELFF
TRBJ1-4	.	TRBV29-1	CSALGRGNEKLFF
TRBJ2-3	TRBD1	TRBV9	CASSVGVTGRADTQYF
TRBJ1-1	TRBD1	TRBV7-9	CASSSYGTGETFF
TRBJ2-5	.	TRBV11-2	CASSAGFGMETQYF
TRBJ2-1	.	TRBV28	CASSLINEQFF